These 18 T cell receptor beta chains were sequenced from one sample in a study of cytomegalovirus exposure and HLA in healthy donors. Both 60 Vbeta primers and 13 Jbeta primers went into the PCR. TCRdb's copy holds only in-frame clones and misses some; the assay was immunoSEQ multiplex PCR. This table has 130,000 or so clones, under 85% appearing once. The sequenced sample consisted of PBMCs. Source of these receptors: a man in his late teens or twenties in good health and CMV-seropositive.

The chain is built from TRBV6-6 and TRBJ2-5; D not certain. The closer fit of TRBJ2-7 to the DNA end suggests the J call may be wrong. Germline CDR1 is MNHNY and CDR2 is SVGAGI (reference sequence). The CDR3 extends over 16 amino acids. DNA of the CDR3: TGTGCCAGCAGTTACTCGCTGGTCACCCCTTCCTACGAGCAGTACTTC. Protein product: CASSYSLVTPSYEQYF.

Here the CDR3 DNA reads TGTGCCAGCAGTGAGGGCGGGGGCTACGAGCAGTACTTC. It yields the protein CASSEGGGYEQYF. J is TRBJ2-5 and V is TRBV25-1, with 7 nucleotides matching TRBD2. The J call may be incorrect, as the DNA end agrees better with TRBJ2-7. The germline V gene encodes CDR1 MGHDK and CDR2 SYGVNS. The CDR3 length is 13 residues.

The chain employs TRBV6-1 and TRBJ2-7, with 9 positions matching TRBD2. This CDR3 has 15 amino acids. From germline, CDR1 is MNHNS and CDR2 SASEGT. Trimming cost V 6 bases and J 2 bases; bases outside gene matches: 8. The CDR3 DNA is TGTGCCAGCAGCCCCTGGCGGGAGGGTCCCTACGAGCAGTACTTC. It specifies CASSPWREGPYEQYF.

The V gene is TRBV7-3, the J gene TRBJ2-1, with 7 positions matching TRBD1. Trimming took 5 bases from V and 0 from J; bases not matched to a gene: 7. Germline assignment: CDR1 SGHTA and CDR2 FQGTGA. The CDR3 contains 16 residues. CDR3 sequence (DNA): TGTGCCAGCAGCCCCATCGGGACAGCCTCCTACAATGAGCAGTTCTTC. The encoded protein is CASSPIGTASYNEQFF.

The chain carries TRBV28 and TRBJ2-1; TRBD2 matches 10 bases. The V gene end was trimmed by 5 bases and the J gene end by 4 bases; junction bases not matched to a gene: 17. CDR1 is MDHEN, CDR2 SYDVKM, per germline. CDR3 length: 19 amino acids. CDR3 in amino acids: CASSPIPLGSGRAYNEQFF. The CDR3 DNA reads TGTGCCAGCAGTCCCATCCCCCTAGGCAGCGGGAGGGCGTACAATGAGCAGTTCTTC. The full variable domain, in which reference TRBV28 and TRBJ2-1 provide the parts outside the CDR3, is DVKVTQSSRYLVKRTGEKVFLECVQDMDHENMFWYRQDPGLGLRLIYFSYDVKMKEKGDIPEGYSVSREKKERFSLILESASTNQTSMYLCASSPIPLGSGRAYNEQFFGPGTRLTVL.

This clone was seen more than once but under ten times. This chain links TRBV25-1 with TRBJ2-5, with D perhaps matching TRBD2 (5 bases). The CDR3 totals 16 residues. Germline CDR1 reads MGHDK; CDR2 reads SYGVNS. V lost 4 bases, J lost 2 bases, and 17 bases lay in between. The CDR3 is CASSVSGLIEQETQYF. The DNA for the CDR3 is TGTGCCAGCAGTGTTTCTGGACTTATAGAACAAGAGACCCAGTACTTC.

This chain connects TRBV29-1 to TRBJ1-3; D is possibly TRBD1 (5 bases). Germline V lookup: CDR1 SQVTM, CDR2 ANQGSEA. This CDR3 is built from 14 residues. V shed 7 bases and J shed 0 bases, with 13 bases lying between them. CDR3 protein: CSARRGGSGNTIYF. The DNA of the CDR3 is TGCAGCGCCCGACGGGGGGGCTCTGGAAACACCATATATTTT. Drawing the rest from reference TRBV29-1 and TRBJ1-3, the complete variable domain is SAVISQKPSRDICQRGTSLTIQCQVDSQVTMMFWYRQQPGQSLTLIATANQGSEATYESGFVIDKFPISRPNLTFSTLTVSNMSPEDSSIYLCSARRGGSGNTIYFGEGSWLTVV.

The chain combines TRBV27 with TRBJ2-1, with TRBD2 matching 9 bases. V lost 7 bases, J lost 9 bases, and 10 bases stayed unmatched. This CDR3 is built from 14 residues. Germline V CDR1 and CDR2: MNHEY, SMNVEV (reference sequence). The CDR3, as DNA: TGTGCCAGCACCCTTAGCGGGAGTAGTGGTGAGCAGTTCTTC. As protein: CASTLSGSSGEQFF.

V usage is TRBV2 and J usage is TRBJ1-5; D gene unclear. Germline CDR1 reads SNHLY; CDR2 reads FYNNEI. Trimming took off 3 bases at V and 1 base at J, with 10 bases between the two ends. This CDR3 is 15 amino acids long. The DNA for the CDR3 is TGTGCCAGCAGTGACCGGGGAGGGAGCAATCAGCCCCAGCATTTT. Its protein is CASSDRGGSNQPQHF.

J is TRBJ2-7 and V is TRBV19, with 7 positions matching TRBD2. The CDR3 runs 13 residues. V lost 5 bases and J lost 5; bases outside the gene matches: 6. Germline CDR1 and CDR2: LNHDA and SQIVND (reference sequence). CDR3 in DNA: TGTGCCAGTAGTCTGACTAGCCACCACGAGCAGTACTTC. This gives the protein CASSLTSHHEQYF.

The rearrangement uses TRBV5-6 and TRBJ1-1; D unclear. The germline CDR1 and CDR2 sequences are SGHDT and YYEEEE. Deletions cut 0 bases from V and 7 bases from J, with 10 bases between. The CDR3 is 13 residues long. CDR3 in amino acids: CASSLAGPGEAFF. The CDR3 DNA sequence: TGTGCCAGCAGCTTGGCCGGCCCGGGTGAAGCTTTCTTT.

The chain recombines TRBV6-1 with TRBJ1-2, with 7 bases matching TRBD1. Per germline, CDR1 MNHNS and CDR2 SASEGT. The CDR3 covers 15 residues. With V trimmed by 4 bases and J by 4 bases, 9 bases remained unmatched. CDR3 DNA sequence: TGTGCCAGCAGTGGTACTTCCGGGACAGTCTATGGCTACACCTTC. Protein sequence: CASSGTSGTVYGYTF.

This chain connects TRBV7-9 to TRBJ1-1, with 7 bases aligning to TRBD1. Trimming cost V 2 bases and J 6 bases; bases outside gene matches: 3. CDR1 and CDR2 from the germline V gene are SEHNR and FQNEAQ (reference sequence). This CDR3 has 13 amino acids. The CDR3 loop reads CASSLNRGAEAFF. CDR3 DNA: TGTGCCAGCAGCTTAAACAGGGGCGCTGAAGCTTTCTTT. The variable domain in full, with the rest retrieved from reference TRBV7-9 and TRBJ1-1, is DTGVSQNPRHKITKRGQNVTFRCDPISEHNRLYWYRQTLGQGPEFLTYFQNEAQLEKSRLLSDRFSAERPKGSFSTLEIQRTEQGDSAMYLCASSLNRGAEAFFGQGTRLTVV.

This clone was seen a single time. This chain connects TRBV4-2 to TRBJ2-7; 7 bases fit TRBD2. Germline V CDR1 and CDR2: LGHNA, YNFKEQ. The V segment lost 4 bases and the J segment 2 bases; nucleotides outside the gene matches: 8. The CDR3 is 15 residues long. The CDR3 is CASSRGLGGAYEQYF. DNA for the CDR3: TGTGCCAGCAGCCGAGGACTAGGAGGGGCCTACGAGCAGTACTTC.

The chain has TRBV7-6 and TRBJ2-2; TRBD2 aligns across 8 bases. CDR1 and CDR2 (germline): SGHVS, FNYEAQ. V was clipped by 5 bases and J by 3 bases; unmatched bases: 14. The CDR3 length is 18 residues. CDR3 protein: CASSQTFPGGLDTGELFF. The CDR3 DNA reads TGTGCCAGCAGCCAGACCTTTCCGGGGGGGCTTGACACCGGGGAGCTGTTTTTT.

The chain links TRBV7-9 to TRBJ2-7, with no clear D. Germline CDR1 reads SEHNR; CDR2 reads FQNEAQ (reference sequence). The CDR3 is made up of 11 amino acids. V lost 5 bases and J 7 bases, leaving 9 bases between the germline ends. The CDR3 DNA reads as TGTGCCAGCAGCCGAGATATTGAGCAGTACTTC. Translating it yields CASSRDIEQYF.

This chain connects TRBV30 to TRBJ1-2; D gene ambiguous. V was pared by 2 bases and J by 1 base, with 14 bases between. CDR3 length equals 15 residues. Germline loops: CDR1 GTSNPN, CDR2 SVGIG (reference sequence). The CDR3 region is CAWSYQSWSNYGYTF. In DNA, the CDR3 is TGTGCCTGGAGTTATCAGTCTTGGAGTAACTATGGCTACACCTTC.

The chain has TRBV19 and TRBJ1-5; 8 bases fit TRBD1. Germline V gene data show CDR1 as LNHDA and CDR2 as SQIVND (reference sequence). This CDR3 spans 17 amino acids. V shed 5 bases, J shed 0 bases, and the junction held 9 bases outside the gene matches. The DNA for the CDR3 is TGTGCCAGTAGTCCGAACGGACAGGGAAGTAGCAATCAGCCCCAGCATTTT. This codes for CASSPNGQGSSNQPQHF.